Following are 6 T cell receptor beta chains from one sample sequenced in a study of shared clonotypes between healthy human individuals. Libraries were prepared by immunoSEQ multiplex PCR; TCRdb keeps only in-frame clonotypes and omits some of them. Of more than 550,000 clones in the sample, 90% were seen once. Sequencing used memory CD8+ T cells from PBMCs. Subset in this sample: CD45RO+ cells pooled with CCR7-negative TemRA cells. The receptors originated from a man younger than 35 in good health. Some clones in this sample may be carry-over from other donors' samples.

The V gene is TRBV9, the J gene TRBJ2-3; 12 nucleotides align to TRBD2. This CDR3 contains 15 residues. Germline V lookup: CDR1 SGDLS, CDR2 YYNGEE. V lost 0 bases, J lost 4 bases, and 0 bases stayed unmatched. The DNA of the CDR3 is TGTGCCAGCAGCGTAGGACTAGCGGGAGCAGATACGCAGTATTTT. Translating gives CASSVGLAGADTQYF.

The chain joins TRBV29-1 to TRBJ1-3; possible D gene TRBD1, 5 bases. The CDR3 has 15 residues. Germline assignment: CDR1 SQVTM and CDR2 ANQGSEA. Trimming removed 2 bases from V and 2 bases from J, with 13 bases in between. The CDR3 region is CSVEFRGIPGNTIYF. The CDR3 nucleotides are TGCAGCGTTGAATTCCGGGGGATCCCTGGAAACACCATATATTTT.

The CDR3 DNA sequence: TGCAGCGTTGGGTCTCGGGGTCCGAATGAGCAGTTCTTC. Protein: CSVGSRGPNEQFF. The V gene is TRBV29-1, the J gene TRBJ2-1; D may be TRBD2 (5 bases). CDR3 size: 13 residues. Trimming took 4 bases from V and 7 from J, leaving 14 bases between them. CDR1 SQVTM and CDR2 ANQGSEA come from the germline V gene.

This clone has at least ten counts. As DNA, the CDR3 is TGTGCCAGCAGTTTATTCCCCTATACCTATAGCAATCAGCCCCAGCATTTT. Its translation: CASSLFPYTYSNQPQHF. This sequence joins TRBV28 and TRBJ1-5; D remains ambiguous. The length of the CDR3 is 17 residues. V was clipped by 1 base and J by 0 bases, with 13 bases between them. From germline, CDR1 is MDHEN and CDR2 SYDVKM.

V usage is TRBV27 and J usage is TRBJ2-6; D is uncertain. This CDR3 comprises 17 residues. The V gene lost 3 bases and the J gene lost 2 bases, with 14 bases spanning the gap. Germline CDR1 is MNHEY and CDR2 is SMNVEV (reference sequence). The CDR3 protein is CASSLWTGLTGANVLTF. The CDR3 bases are TGTGCCAGCAGTTTGTGGACGGGCCTTACTGGGGCCAACGTCCTGACTTTC. Full variable domain (rest looked up from reference TRBV27 and TRBJ2-6): EAQVTQNPRYLITVTGKKLTVTCSQNMNHEYMSWYRQDPGLGLRQIYYSMNVEVTDKGDVPEGYKVSRKEKRNFPLILESPSPNQTSLYFCASSLWTGLTGANVLTFGAGSRLTVL.

This clone came up once. The V call is TRBV6-5, the J call TRBJ2-7; D unclear. Trimming took off 5 bases at V and 5 bases at J, with 13 bases between the two ends. The V gene's germline CDR1 is MNHEY and CDR2 SVGAGI. This CDR3 is 13 amino acids long. The CDR3 here is CASSPLPGDEQYF. CDR3 coding DNA: TGTGCCAGCAGTCCCCTTCCGGGCGACGAGCAGTACTTC.